Described below is a single TCR beta chain sequence and its context. A few counts support this clone. The specificity of this receptor is unknown. No base qualities exist here, and no much larger clone lies one base off it. These data come from a study of OX40 agonist ivuxolimab in advanced cancers. Background for the entire study: Ivuxolimab was an agonistic, fully human IgG2 monoclonal antibody directed against OX40 (CD134), a costimulatory receptor. The point of sequencing TCRbeta in the periphery was to test whether ivuxolimab changed TCR sequence diversity and drove clonal T-cell expansion. The dose-escalation cohort was 82.7% male with a mean age of approximately 59 years, ranging from roughly 23 to 90. Patients were allowed to have had prior anti-PD-1, anti-PD-L1 or anti-CTLA-4 therapy, and about 40% of the dose-escalation patients had been treated with checkpoint inhibitors. Three dose-escalation patients achieved partial responses, one with hepatocellular carcinoma and two with cutaneous melanoma. Among the roughly 50 dose-escalation patients, about 19 had hepatocellular carcinoma, 15 melanoma, 9 renal cell carcinoma and 9 head and neck cancer. The paper reports the monotherapy dose-escalation portion (N = 52 patients) of the phase I ivuxolimab trial. Intravenous ivuxolimab was administered to patients every 2 weeks at six dose levels: 0.01, 0.1, 0.3, 1.5, 3 and 10 mg/kg.

The CDR3 measures 12 amino acids from cysteine to phenylalanine. Left in the record is the CDR3 DNA by itself, 36 bases read in frame from the first base. CDR1 and CDR2 were assigned from the germline V gene as SNHLY and FYNNEI. Trimming removed 3 bases from V and 5 bases from J, leaving 7 bases between the germline ends. The trial excluded patients who had a history of autoimmune disease or who were on systemic immunosuppression. Peripheral blood for TCR sequencing was collected from all dose cohorts at baseline, on cycle 4 day 1, and on cycle 7 day 1. Samples were obtained from an open-label, multicenter, first-in-human phase I dose-escalation trial of ivuxolimab. Adults with locally advanced or metastatic melanoma, renal cell, hepatocellular, or head and neck squamous cell carcinoma were enrolled in the trial. Before TCR sequencing, CD4+ T cells and CD8+ T cells from peripheral blood were sorted into separate populations.

Broader findings and caveats from the paper: After ivuxolimab, CD8+ T cells had more expanded clones than CD4+ T cells on average. Which antigens the clonally expanded peripheral T cells were specific for was not determined. Partial responders in the 0.1-3.0 mg/kg groups had among the lowest normalized peripheral clonal expansion, especially among CD8+ T cells. Low levels of normalized T-cell clonal expansion were also seen in some patients who did not respond. At doses from 0.1 to 3.0 mg/kg, clonal expansion was seen in both CD4+ and CD8+ blood T cells between baseline and week 6.

Genomic DNA was extracted from sorted cells for sequencing of the TCRbeta CDR3 region. The immunoSEQ Assay was used to sequence the TCRbeta CDR3 regions. What TCRdb holds here is the immuneACCESS table cut down to in-frame rearrangements. Part of the clones is not present; checked against another copy, under half of the missing clones reflect an unresolved V gene, and the others are unexplained. The sample table holds under 45,000 clones, of which about 81% were seen once. The ten largest make up roughly 2.5% of the sample. The specimen comprised CD4+ or CD8+ T cells sorted from blood, sampled in a trial of the OX40 agonist ivuxolimab. This chain joins TRBV2 to TRBJ1-2, with the D gene not clear enough to name. This clonotype was sampled from an adult with an advanced solid tumor such as melanoma, head and neck, liver or kidney cancer. In nucleotides, the sequence is TGTGCCAGCAGTGAGAGAACATATGGCTACACCTTC. Its protein is CASSERTYGYTF.